The 16 T cell receptor beta chains presented below share a single source sample, sequenced in a study of molecular identifiers for immune sequencing clone quantification. TCRdb independently ran MiXCR on the PCR reads; one entry per CDR3 protein. The table records approximately 41,000 distinct CDR3 sequences, roughly a fifth of them present only once. The specimen was naive CD8+ T cells from blood, with Jurkat cell RNA spiked in. As for subset: FACS-sorted CD8+CD4-CCR7+CD45RA+ naive T cells. All receptors come from a human donor in good health. Some libraries in this study had Jurkat cell RNA spiked in.

This clonotype was seen repeatedly, ten times or more. The CDR3 reads CASSSKTGIAKNIQYF. The CDR3 DNA sequence: TGTGCCAGCAGCTCCAAGACAGGAATAGCCAAAAACATTCAGTACTTC. The chain combines TRBV13 with TRBJ2-4; D is possibly TRBD1 (6 bases). Trimming removed 4 bases from V and 0 bases from J, with 13 bases in between. This CDR3 spans 16 amino acids. CDR1 PRHDT and CDR2 FYEKMQ come from the germline V gene (reference sequence).

The sample holds many counts of this clonotype. The V call is TRBV27, the J call TRBJ2-3; TRBD2 matches at 9 bases. Germline lookup yields CDR1 MNHEY and CDR2 SMNVEV (reference sequence). The CDR3 covers 17 residues. V lost 5 bases to trimming and J lost 4 bases; unmatched junction nucleotides: 13. CDR3 in amino acids: CASSDPLAGGIPDTQYF. In DNA form, the CDR3 reads TGTGCCAGCAGTGACCCCTTGGCGGGGGGGATCCCAGATACGCAGTATTTT.

This clonotype has at least ten counts. The V call is TRBV19, the J call TRBJ2-2, with 7 bases fitting TRBD1. The trim removed 3 bases at V and 9 bases at J, leaving 10 bases unmatched. The CDR3 contains 15 residues. Germline CDR1 is LNHDA and CDR2 is SQIVND (reference sequence). The CDR3 spells CASSIGTRGRRELFF. CDR3 bases: TGTGCCAGTAGTATTGGTACTAGGGGGCGGCGGGAGCTGTTTTTT.

This clonotype is medium-sized by share. The chain employs TRBV20-1 and TRBJ2-3, with 8 positions matching TRBD2. Trimming removed 5 bases from V and 0 bases from J; junction bases left unmatched: 4. Germline V gene sequence: CDR1 DFQATT, CDR2 SNEGSKA (reference sequence). The CDR3 is made up of 14 amino acids. Here the CDR3 DNA reads TGCAGTGCTGATAGCGGGACTAGCACAGATACGCAGTATTTT. This encodes CSADSGTSTDTQYF.

Many counts were recorded for this clonotype. V and J are TRBV27 and TRBJ1-5; no firm D call. V shed 7 bases and J shed 6 bases, with 10 bases lying between them. The CDR3 loop spans 12 amino acids. Germline V gene data show CDR1 as MNHEY and CDR2 as SMNVEV (reference sequence). The CDR3 sequence: CASNQAGQPQHF. CDR3 nucleotide sequence: TGTGCCAGCAACCAGGCCGGTCAGCCCCAGCATTTT.

In its sample, this clonotype was seen many times. This chain links TRBV20-1 with TRBJ2-5; D is tentatively TRBD1 or TRBD2 (5 bases each). The V end was cut by 0 bases, the J end by 1 base, with 12 bases between. Germline assignment: CDR1 DFQATT and CDR2 SNEGSKA (reference sequence). The CDR3 is 15 amino acids. CDR3 nucleotides: TGCAGTGCTAGAGATCTCGGGACGACCCAAGAGACCCAGTACTTC. Its protein is CSARDLGTTQETQYF.

Ten or more counts support this clonotype. This chain joins TRBV27 and TRBJ1-1; D gene uncertain. The CDR3 is 16 residues long. Trimming took 2 bases from V and 3 from J, leaving 16 bases between them. From germline, CDR1 is MNHEY and CDR2 SMNVEV (reference sequence). The CDR3 region is CASSLLGVGGDTEAFF. CDR3 nucleotides: TGTGCCAGCAGTTTACTCGGGGTCGGCGGGGACACTGAAGCTTTCTTT.

Regarding this clonotype: An end of the junction does not agree with germline; a read error may underlie this. The chain carries TRBV9 and TRBJ2-6, with D possibly matching TRBD1 (5 bases). CDR3 length: 14 residues. From germline, CDR1 is SGDLS and CDR2 YYNGEE. The CDR3 DNA reads TGTGCCAGCGCCTCGGGCTCTGGGGCCAACGTCCCGACTTTC. It encodes CASASGSGANVPTF.

This clonotype occurred many times. This chain connects TRBV3-1 to TRBJ1-1; D gene uncertain. The germline V and J ends were trimmed by 5 bases and 5 bases, with 9 bases remaining between them. Germline CDR1 reads LGHDT; CDR2 reads YNNKEL (reference sequence). The CDR3 totals 12 residues. The CDR3, as DNA: TGTGCCAGCAGCATTGCCGGAACTGAAGCTTTCTTT. Translation: CASSIAGTEAFF.

V gene TRBV13 combines with J gene TRBJ2-5; D gene uncertain. V dropped 2 bases and J dropped 1 base, with 8 bases sitting between them. CDR3 length equals 14 residues. Per the germline V gene, CDR1 is PRHDT and CDR2 is FYEKMQ (reference sequence). The CDR3 nucleotides are TGTGCCAGCAGCTTAAGGTCCGGCCAAGAGACCCAGTACTTC. Translation gives CASSLRSGQETQYF.

The sample holds many counts of this clonotype. The chain uses TRBV12-3 or TRBV12-4 and TRBJ1-1; D is unclear. Trimming shortened V by 7 bases and J by 1 base, and 10 bases separated the two germline ends. The CDR3 is 13 residues long. The CDR3 spells CASTPRPNTEAFF. DNA of the CDR3: TGTGCCAGCACCCCCCGCCCGAACACTGAAGCTTTCTTT.

In its sample, this clonotype was seen many times. The chain links TRBV20-1 to TRBJ1-1; D gene unclear. V was cut by 8 bases and J by 4 bases, with 14 bases left in between. The CDR3 has 12 residues. The germline CDR1 and CDR2 sequences are DFQATT and SNEGSKA (reference sequence). In DNA, the CDR3 is TGCAGTCCGAAGAGAGTCGGCACTGAAGCTTTCTTT. Translation: CSPKRVGTEAFF.

This clonotype appeared a single time. Possible read error: a much larger clone is one base away. The chain has TRBV6-5 and TRBJ2-7; D assignment may be TRBD1 or TRBD2 (5 bases each). The V gene lost 5 bases and the J gene lost 5 bases, with 13 bases spanning the gap. Germline V gene lookup returns CDR1 MNHEY and CDR2 SVGAGI. The CDR3 has 13 amino acids. The CDR3 loop is CASSPGGDDEQYF. The DNA for the CDR3 is TGTGCCAGCAGTCCTGGTGGGGACGACGAGCAGTACTTC.

To note about this clonotype: Relative to the germline gene, one junction end is altered; a read error may explain this. V gene TRBV27 combines with J gene TRBJ2-7; 9 bases map to TRBD2. Germline V CDR1 and CDR2: MNHEY, SMNVEV (reference sequence). The CDR3 is made up of 16 amino acids. The CDR3 DNA follows: TGTGCCAGCAGAGAGCTGGCGGGGGGGCCGCCCTACGTGCAGTACTTC. It encodes CASRELAGGPPYVQYF.

The chain links TRBV29-1 to TRBJ2-3; D remains ambiguous. CDR3 length equals 14 residues. V lost 4 bases to trimming and J lost 4 bases, with 15 bases between them. Germline loops: CDR1 SQVTM, CDR2 ANQGSEA. Written as DNA, the CDR3 is TGCAGCGTTGTCCCACCCCTCGAAGCAGATACGCAGTATTTT. This gives the protein CSVVPPLEADTQYF.

The chain joins TRBV4-3 to TRBJ2-3, with 7 bases aligning to TRBD1. The germline CDR1 and CDR2 sequences are LGHNA and YSLEER. V trimming: 2 bases; J trimming: 4 bases; junction bases outside the gene matches: 6. The CDR3 sequence is 15 residues long. The CDR3 loop reads CASSQSGGVPDTQYF. The DNA of the CDR3 is TGCGCCAGCAGCCAATCAGGGGGAGTACCAGATACGCAGTATTTT.